This T cell receptor (beta chain) was documented in a study of T-cell memory formation after mild COVID-19. About this clonotype itself: Its cognate antigen is unknown.

MiXCR, applied by TCRdb to the 5' RACE reads, yields one record per CDR3 protein. The repertoire holds about 500,000 distinct CDR3 sequences, roughly 22% seen once, with about 12% in the top ten. Overall study findings and caveats: CM and EM subsets held most contracting CD4+ clones; EMRA held CD8+ ones. Day 15 to 85 contracting clones showed balanced CD4/CD8; day 15 to 37 expanders favored CD4+.

The length of the CDR3 is 16 residues. V shed 4 bases and J 7 bases; nucleotides not matched to a gene: 8. This chain joins TRBV12-3 or TRBV12-4 and TRBJ2-1, with 12 bases matching TRBD2. This clonotype was obtained from an adult woman who had mild COVID-19 (a few samples of this study predate the infection). Cell type and time point are not known. Sequenced sample: PBMCs or a T cell subset sorted from them (not recorded which). CDR3 in amino acids: CASSSPSGGGGNEQFF. For the CDR3, the DNA is TGTGCCAGCAGTTCCCCTAGCGGGGGGGGAGGGAATGAGCAGTTCTTC.